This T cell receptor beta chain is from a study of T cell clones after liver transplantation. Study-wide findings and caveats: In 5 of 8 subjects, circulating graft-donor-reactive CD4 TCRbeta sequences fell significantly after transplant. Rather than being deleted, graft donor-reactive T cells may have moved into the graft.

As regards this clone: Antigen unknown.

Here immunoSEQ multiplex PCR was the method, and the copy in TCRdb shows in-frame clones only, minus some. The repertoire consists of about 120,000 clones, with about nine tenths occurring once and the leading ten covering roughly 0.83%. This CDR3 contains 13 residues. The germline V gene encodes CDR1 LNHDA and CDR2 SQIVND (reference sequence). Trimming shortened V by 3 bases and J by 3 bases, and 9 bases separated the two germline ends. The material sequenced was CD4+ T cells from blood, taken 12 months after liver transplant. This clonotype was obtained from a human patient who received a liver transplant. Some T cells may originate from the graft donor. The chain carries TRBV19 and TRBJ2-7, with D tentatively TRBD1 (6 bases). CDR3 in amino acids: CASSIRTDYEQYF. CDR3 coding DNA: TGTGCCAGTAGTATCCGGACAGACTACGAGCAGTACTTC.